The subject of this entry is one TCR beta chain. Its antigen remains unknown. This entry belongs to a study of cytomegalovirus exposure and HLA in healthy donors. Study-wide points: The study flagged approximately 180 TCR beta chains as cytomegalovirus-associated. Fewer N-insertions than the approximately 700-donor mean were reportedly shown by an Asian-associated ancestry cluster in a later analysis.

The trim removed 1 base at V and 3 bases at J, leaving 14 bases unmatched. CDR1 and CDR2 (germline): LGHNA, YSLEER. This CDR3 has 21 amino acids. PCR amplification relied on 60 Vbeta primers (plus 13 Jbeta primers). Method: immunoSEQ multiplex PCR; TCRdb's copy keeps in-frame clones and lacks some. The sample holds 100,000 or so clones. This sequence was found in a man in his fifties in good health and CMV-seronegative. Sequenced material: PBMCs. J is TRBJ2-3 and V is TRBV4-3; the match to TRBD2 covers 15 bases. CDR3 nucleotide sequence: TGCGCCAGCAGCCAAGTAACTACAGGACTAGCGGGGGGGCCGCTTACAGATACGCAGTATTTT. Amino acid sequence: CASSQVTTGLAGGPLTDTQYF.